The 24 T cell receptor beta chains given below trace back to one sample, sequenced in a study of blood T cell repertoires in COVID-19. The table came from immunoSEQ multiplex PCR; TCRdb's copy has only in-frame clones and leaves some out. The sample lists 300,000 or so clones, nearly 90% occurring once. The sample consisted of PBMCs or T cells enriched from blood (not recorded which). These receptors were taken from a woman aged 25 to 39 who had recovered from COVID-19.

The chain couples TRBV2 to TRBJ1-5; D remains ambiguous. Germline assignment: CDR1 SNHLY and CDR2 FYNNEI. Trimming removed 9 bases at V and 5 bases at J, with 17 bases between. The CDR3 totals 14 residues. The CDR3 reads CARGRERGHQPQHF. CDR3 bases: TGTGCCAGAGGAAGGGAACGGGGTCATCAGCCCCAGCATTTT.

The chain joins TRBV5-8 to TRBJ2-3; 8 nucleotides match TRBD2. The V gene end was trimmed by 0 bases and the J gene end by 2 bases; junction bases not matched to a gene: 8. Germline V gives CDR1 SGHTS, CDR2 YDEGEE. The CDR3 length is 17 residues. CDR3 in DNA: TGTGCCAGCAGCTTGGCCGGGACTAGTTCCCTCACAGATACGCAGTATTTT. The encoded protein is CASSLAGTSSLTDTQYF.

This clone showed up just once. The chain links TRBV27 to TRBJ2-7; 10 bases are a match to TRBD1. This CDR3 has 15 amino acids. Germline V CDR1 and CDR2: MNHEY, SMNVEV (reference sequence). V shed 5 bases and J 4 bases; nucleotides not matched to a gene: 8. The CDR3 DNA follows: TGTGCCAGCAGTCCCGGGACAGGGGAACTATACGAGCAGTACTTC. Its protein product is CASSPGTGELYEQYF.

The V gene is TRBV7-3, the J gene TRBJ1-6; 7 bases map to TRBD1. The CDR3 extends over 15 amino acids. From germline, CDR1 is SGHTA and CDR2 FQGTGA. V dropped 2 bases and J dropped 6; count of bases not matched to a gene: 4. This chain's CDR3 is CASSLGAGGNSPLHF. Written as DNA, the CDR3 is TGTGCCAGCAGCTTAGGGGCAGGGGGTAATTCACCCCTCCACTTT.

The rearrangement uses TRBV30 and TRBJ1-1; D is undetermined. CDR1 and CDR2 from the germline V gene are GTSNPN and SVGIG (reference sequence). The CDR3 is 12 residues long. With 2 bases removed from V and 5 bases from J, the gap between germline ends came to 9 bases. The CDR3 nucleotides read TGTGCCTGGAGTTACGGGTCGACTGAAGCTTTCTTT. Translation: CAWSYGSTEAFF.

This clone was counted between two and nine times. V is TRBV2 and J is TRBJ1-5; 8 bases line up with TRBD1. Trimming cost V 3 bases and J 2 bases; bases outside gene matches: 6. The germline gives CDR1 SNHLY, CDR2 FYNNEI. The CDR3 sequence is 16 residues long. CDR3 region: CASSDRGPIGNQPQHF. The CDR3 nucleotides are TGTGCCAGCAGTGACAGGGGGCCCATTGGCAATCAGCCCCAGCATTTT. The full variable domain, in which reference TRBV2 and TRBJ1-5 provide the parts outside the CDR3, is EPEVTQTPSHQVTQMGQEVILRCVPISNHLYFYWYRQILGQKVEFLVSFYNNEISEKSEIFDDQFSVERPDGSNFTLKIRSTKLEDSAMYFCASSDRGPIGNQPQHFGDGTRLSIL.

Note on this clone: Other DNA sequences within the sample encode an identical CDR3. This sequence joins TRBV5-1 and TRBJ1-2; D is uncertain. Deletions cut 0 bases from V and 3 bases from J, with 6 bases between. The CDR3 has 13 amino acids. Germline V lookup: CDR1 SGHRS, CDR2 YFSETQ. The CDR3 sequence: CASSLAGDYGYTF. The CDR3 nucleotides are TGCGCCAGCAGCTTGGCGGGTGACTATGGCTACACCTTC.

V gene TRBV5-1 combines with J gene TRBJ1-1, with D possibly being TRBD1 (5 bases). From germline, CDR1 is SGHRS and CDR2 YFSETQ. The CDR3 contains 14 residues. Between the trimmed V and J ends, which lost 4 bases and 0 bases, there was a span of 10 bases. The CDR3 loop is CASSAQVMNTEAFF. For the CDR3, the DNA is TGCGCCAGCAGCGCACAGGTCATGAACACTGAAGCTTTCTTT.

The chain links TRBV5-4 to TRBJ2-5, with 12 nucleotides matching TRBD2. The CDR3 has 16 residues. V was clipped by 0 bases and J by 4 bases; unmatched bases: 4. Germline V CDR1 and CDR2: SGHNT, YYREEE (reference sequence). The chain's CDR3 is CASSLGLAGVGETQYF. CDR3 bases: TGTGCCAGCAGCTTGGGACTAGCGGGGGTTGGAGAGACCCAGTACTTC. Supplemented by reference TRBV5-4 and TRBJ2-5, the full variable domain reads ETGVTQSPTHLIKTRGQQVTLRCSSQSGHNTVSWYQQALGQGPQFIFQYYREEENGRGNFPPRFSGLQFPNYSSELNVNALELDDSALYLCASSLGLAGVGETQYFGPGTRLLVL.

This chain joins TRBV30 and TRBJ1-2, with 9 bases identical to TRBD1. With V trimmed by 7 bases and J by 2 bases, 8 bases remained unmatched. Germline values: CDR1 GTSNPN, CDR2 SVGIG (reference sequence). The CDR3 has 14 amino acids. The CDR3 region is CASSLGTGNYGYTF. Written as DNA, the CDR3 is TGTGCCTCTTCCCTCGGGACAGGGAACTATGGCTACACCTTC. Full variable domain (rest looked up from reference TRBV30 and TRBJ1-2): SQTIHQWPATLVQPVGSPLSLECTVEGTSNPNLYWYRQAAGRGLQLLFYSVGIGQISSEVPQNLSASRPQDRQFILSSKKLLLSDSGFYLCASSLGTGNYGYTFGSGTRLTVV.

The chain combines TRBV9 with TRBJ2-2; D unresolved. Germline V gives CDR1 SGDLS, CDR2 YYNGEE. V was clipped by 0 bases and J by 2 bases, with 8 bases between them. The CDR3 is made up of 15 amino acids. The chain's CDR3 is CASSVESKNTGELFF. The CDR3 region has the DNA TGTGCCAGCAGCGTAGAGTCTAAAAACACCGGGGAGCTGTTTTTT.

The V call is TRBV19, the J call TRBJ1-1, with a tentative D call TRBD1 (6 bases). Germline CDR1 and CDR2: LNHDA and SQIVND (reference sequence). Between the trimmed V and J ends, which lost 3 bases and 6 bases, there was a span of 32 bases. The length of the CDR3 is 20 residues. CDR3 bases: TGTGCCAGTAGTATTATGGTCCCACAGCCGGCCCACACAGGGTTGGCTGAAGCTTTCTTT. It translates to CASSIMVPQPAHTGLAEAFF.

The rearrangement uses TRBV27 and TRBJ1-4, with D uncertain. Trimming took 5 bases from V and 12 from J, leaving 10 bases between them. The length of the CDR3 is 11 residues. Germline values: CDR1 MNHEY, CDR2 SMNVEV (reference sequence). The CDR3 DNA reads TGTGCCAGCAGTAACGCGGGAGAACTGTTTTTT. It specifies CASSNAGELFF. The full variable domain, completed using reference TRBV27 and TRBJ1-4, is EAQVTQNPRYLITVTGKKLTVTCSQNMNHEYMSWYRQDPGLGLRQIYYSMNVEVTDKGDVPEGYKVSRKEKRNFPLILESPSPNQTSLYFCASSNAGELFFGSGTQLSVL.

This clone occurred once. The gene calls are TRBV19 and TRBJ2-7; possible D gene TRBD2, 5 bases. The ends were cut back, 0 bases at V and 3 bases at J, with 6 bases in the middle. CDR3 length: 13 amino acids. Germline lookup yields CDR1 LNHDA and CDR2 SQIVND (reference sequence). CDR3 amino acids: CASSIDEGYEQYF. The CDR3 nucleotides read TGTGCCAGTAGTATAGATGAGGGCTACGAGCAGTACTTC.

This clone was detected only once. This sequence joins TRBV29-1 and TRBJ1-1; D is uncertain. CDR1 is SQVTM, CDR2 ANQGSEA, per germline. This CDR3 has 11 residues. The V and J ends lost 5 bases and 11 bases respectively, with 15 bases between them. For the CDR3, the DNA is TGCAGCGTTCTAATAGAGCTGAAGGCTTTCTTT. The encoded protein is CSVLIELKAFF. Supplemented by reference TRBV29-1 and TRBJ1-1, the full variable domain reads SAVISQKPSRDICQRGTSLTIQCQVDSQVTMMFWYRQQPGQSLTLIATANQGSEATYESGFVIDKFPISRPNLTFSTLTVSNMSPEDSSIYLCSVLIELKAFFGQGTRLTVV.

The chain carries TRBV11-2 and TRBJ2-2; 11 bases fit TRBD2. Trimming removed 5 bases from V and 5 bases from J; junction bases left unmatched: 10. The CDR3 consists of 17 residues. From germline, CDR1 is SGHAT and CDR2 FQNNGV. CDR3 region: CASSRTSGGVGTGELFF. The CDR3 DNA reads TGTGCCAGCAGCCGAACTAGCGGGGGTGTGGGGACCGGGGAGCTGTTTTTT.

J is TRBJ2-3 and V is TRBV29-1; tentatively, D is TRBD1 (6 bases). The CDR3 extends over 11 amino acids. V lost 7 bases, J lost 3 bases, and 8 bases lay in between. Germline CDR1 is SQVTM and CDR2 is ANQGSEA. CDR3 DNA: TGCAGCGGAAGGGGGACAGATACGCAGTATTTT. Amino acids: CSGRGTDTQYF.

This clone showed up just once. The chain links TRBV9 to TRBJ2-3; D may be TRBD2 (7 bases). Germline loops: CDR1 SGDLS, CDR2 YYNGEE. Trimming removed 0 bases at V and 2 bases at J, with 13 bases between. The CDR3 runs 16 residues. CDR3 nucleotides: TGTGCCAGCAGCGTAGTGGGGGGGGGCCCCACAGATACGCAGTATTTT. Protein: CASSVVGGGPTDTQYF.

This sequence joins TRBV6-5 and TRBJ1-5; 8 nucleotides align to TRBD1. V lost 11 bases to trimming and J lost 5 bases; unmatched junction nucleotides: 8. There are 13 residues in the CDR3. CDR1 and CDR2 (germline): MNHEY, SVGAGI. The CDR3 is CAGRGQADQPQHF. Here the CDR3 DNA reads TGTGCCGGGAGGGGACAGGCCGATCAGCCCCAGCATTTT.

The rearrangement uses TRBV6-6 and TRBJ2-3, with 15 bases that match TRBD2. The CDR3 totals 16 residues. Germline CDR1 MNHNY, CDR2 SVGAGI (reference sequence). After removal of 6 bases from V and 11 bases from J, the junction contained 12 bases not matched to a gene. The CDR3 spells CASSPGTSGGRLRQYF. The CDR3 DNA reads TGTGCCAGCAGCCCCGGGACTAGCGGGGGGCGGCTAAGGCAGTATTTT.

The chain combines TRBV18 with TRBJ2-7; D gene ambiguous. The CDR3 totals 14 residues. Per germline, CDR1 KGHSH and CDR2 LQKENI. Between the trimmed V and J ends, which lost 6 bases and 3 bases, there was a span of 15 bases. CDR3 sequence: CASSNQAILYEQYF. CDR3 coding DNA: TGTGCCAGCTCCAACCAGGCCATCCTCTACGAGCAGTACTTC.

The chain links TRBV19 to TRBJ1-1; tentative D call: TRBD1 (5 bases). V shed 7 bases and J shed 4 bases, with 16 bases lying between them. CDR3 size: 14 residues. Germline CDR1 is LNHDA and CDR2 is SQIVND (reference sequence). The CDR3 DNA reads TGTGCCAGTATCCCAACACAGGACCCCACTGAAGCTTTCTTT. It translates to CASIPTQDPTEAFF.

The chain links TRBV7-2 to TRBJ1-1, with D uncertain. This CDR3 contains 15 residues. The ends were cut back, 2 bases at V and 5 bases at J, with 15 bases in the middle. In germline, CDR1 is SGHTA, CDR2 FQGNSA. CDR3 nucleotide sequence: TGTGCCAGCAGCTTACAGGTCAGATCGGGAACTGAAGCTTTCTTT. This gives the protein CASSLQVRSGTEAFF.

The J gene is TRBJ1-1, the V gene TRBV11-2; D ambiguous. In germline, CDR1 is SGHAT, CDR2 FQNNGV. This CDR3 spans 13 amino acids. V was cut by 0 bases and J by 6 bases, with 8 bases left in between. This CDR3 is CASSLDRGAEAFF. The CDR3 DNA follows: TGTGCCAGCAGCTTAGATCGGGGAGCTGAAGCTTTCTTT. The whole variable domain, remainder taken from reference TRBV11-2 and TRBJ1-1, is EAGVAQSPRYKIIEKRQSVAFWCNPISGHATLYWYQQILGQGPKLLIQFQNNGVVDDSQLPKDRFSAERLKGVDSTLKIQPAKLEDSAVYLCASSLDRGAEAFFGQGTRLTVV.